This T cell receptor (beta chain) is drawn from a study of radiation and T cells in renal cell carcinoma. Broader study findings: Compared with controls, irradiated tumors showed greater TCR clonality.

The CDR3 sequence is 14 residues long. The V end was cut by 3 bases, the J end by 6 bases, with 14 bases between. CDR1 and CDR2 (germline): SGHTA, FQGNSA. Comments on this clone: Antigen unknown.

Treatment specified: treatment-naive control, cytoreductive nephrectomy. Control tumor donors were several females and around 11 males, median age about 50 years. The assay was immunoSEQ multiplex PCR, and TCRdb's table has in-frame clones only and misses some. The table records about 12,000 clones, around 65% of them present only once. Source: tumor tissue, taken from a patient whose treatment was nephrectomy without radiotherapy. The rearrangement links TRBV7-2 to TRBJ1-1; TRBD1 is a possible D gene (5 bases). This receptor was identified in an elderly woman with renal cell carcinoma. The CDR3: CASSLQGLTPEAFF. For the CDR3, the DNA is TGTGCCAGCAGCTTGCAGGGACTAACCCCTGAAGCTTTCTTT.